Presented here are 20 T cell receptor beta chains from one specimen sequenced in a study of cytomegalovirus exposure and HLA in healthy donors. 13 Jbeta primers and 60 Vbeta primers were used for the PCR. TCRdb's table, derived via immunoSEQ multiplex PCR, lists solely in-frame clones and lacks some. The profile covers approximately 170,000 clones, with roughly 79% appearing a single time and less than 2% taken by the ten largest. Material: PBMCs. These receptors were obtained from a man between 40 and 49 years old in good health and CMV-seronegative.

The chain's CDR3 is CSVVRQGRESTGELFF. CDR3 nucleotide sequence: TGCAGCGTTGTACGACAGGGGAGGGAGAGCACCGGGGAGCTGTTTTTT. V gene TRBV29-1 combines with J gene TRBJ2-2; tentative D call: TRBD1 (8 bases). The CDR3 consists of 16 residues. The germline gives CDR1 SQVTM, CDR2 ANQGSEA. The germline V and J ends were trimmed by 4 bases and 4 bases, with 19 bases remaining between them.

CDR3: CASRGASGIYEQYF. CDR3 coding DNA: TGTGCCAGTCGGGGGGCTAGCGGGATCTACGAGCAGTACTTC. The V gene is TRBV2, the J gene TRBJ2-7; 9 positions match TRBD2. V dropped 9 bases and J dropped 3; count of bases not matched to a gene: 9. The V gene's germline CDR1 is SNHLY and CDR2 FYNNEI. The CDR3 runs 14 residues.

The rearrangement uses TRBV7-2 and TRBJ2-5, with 7 nucleotides matching TRBD1. The CDR3 length is 13 residues. Germline assignment: CDR1 SGHTA and CDR2 FQGNSA. V lost 1 base, J lost 5 bases, and 1 base stayed unmatched. CDR3 in amino acids: CASSLVGGETQYF. CDR3 in DNA: TGTGCCAGCAGCTTAGTAGGGGGCGAGACCCAGTACTTC. The whole variable domain, filled in from reference TRBV7-2 and TRBJ2-5, reads GAGVSQSPSNKVTEKGKDVELRCDPISGHTALYWYRQSLGQGLEFLIYFQGNSAPDKSGLPSDRFSAERTGGSVSTLTIQRTQQEDSAVYLCASSLVGGETQYFGPGTRLLVL.

The chain links TRBV19 to TRBJ2-3; 8 bases fit TRBD1. V was pared by 4 bases and J by 1 base, with 7 bases of the junction left unmatched. In germline, CDR1 is LNHDA, CDR2 SQIVND (reference sequence). The CDR3 contains 16 residues. The CDR3 DNA reads TGTGCCAGTAGTAAAAGACCGGGACAGGGCACAGATACGCAGTATTTT. It specifies CASSKRPGQGTDTQYF.

This chain uses TRBV5-1 with TRBJ2-1; the D is unclear. Germline assignment: CDR1 SGHRS and CDR2 YFSETQ. Trimming took off 3 bases at V and 5 bases at J, with 15 bases between the two ends. CDR3 size: 15 residues. CDR3 bases: TGCGCCAGCAGCTCCCACTTCGCCCCCAACAATGAGCAGTTCTTC. Translation gives CASSSHFAPNNEQFF.

The gene calls are TRBV19 and TRBJ1-4; 9 bases are shared with TRBD1. Germline CDR1 LNHDA, CDR2 SQIVND (reference sequence). There are 17 residues in the CDR3. J lost 0 bases, V lost 5 bases, and 7 bases had no gene match. The DNA for the CDR3 is TGTGCCAGTAGTTTTTGGGACAGGGCCTCAACTAATGAAAAACTGTTTTTT. It encodes CASSFWDRASTNEKLFF.

The genes are TRBV25-1 and TRBJ2-7; 12 nucleotides line up with TRBD2. This CDR3 comprises 18 residues. With 0 bases clipped from V and 2 bases from J, the junction kept 8 bases outside the gene matches. Germline V gene data show CDR1 as MGHDK and CDR2 as SYGVNS. The CDR3 here is CASSEYIPSGRGPYEQYF. CDR3 coding DNA: TGTGCCAGCAGTGAATATATCCCTAGCGGGAGGGGACCCTACGAGCAGTACTTC.

This clone was counted only a few times. The chain uses TRBV7-2 and TRBJ1-3; possible D gene TRBD1, 5 bases. Between the trimmed V and J ends, which lost 0 bases and 4 bases, there was a span of 10 bases. Looked up from germline, CDR1 is SGHTA and CDR2 is FQGNSA. There are 15 residues in the CDR3. The CDR3, as DNA: TGTGCCAGCAGCTTAGCATCAGGGAACGGAAACACCATATATTTT. It encodes CASSLASGNGNTIYF. The complete variable domain, with remaining parts taken from reference TRBV7-2 and TRBJ1-3, reads GAGVSQSPSNKVTEKGKDVELRCDPISGHTALYWYRQSLGQGLEFLIYFQGNSAPDKSGLPSDRFSAERTGGSVSTLTIQRTQQEDSAVYLCASSLASGNGNTIYFGEGSWLTVV.

Only a few counts were recorded for this clone. The gene calls are TRBV27 and TRBJ2-2, with 10 bases aligning to TRBD1. The CDR3 is 14 residues long. Germline assignment: CDR1 MNHEY and CDR2 SMNVEV (reference sequence). With V trimmed by 4 bases and J by 7 bases, 3 bases remained unmatched. CDR3 DNA: TGTGCCAGCAGTTGGGACAGGGGTGGCGGGGAGCTGTTTTTT. Translating gives CASSWDRGGGELFF.

The J gene is TRBJ2-1, the V gene TRBV5-1; 11 bases align to TRBD2. Germline trimming cut 2 bases from V and 4 bases from J; bases unmatched to any gene: 5. Germline V CDR1 and CDR2: SGHRS, YFSETQ. CDR3 length: 16 residues. CDR3 in DNA: TGCGCCAGCAGCTTACCTGGGACTAGCGGATACAATGAGCAGTTCTTC. It specifies CASSLPGTSGYNEQFF.

The chain has TRBV5-1 and TRBJ1-1; TRBD1 might be the D (6 bases). Germline V gene data show CDR1 as SGHRS and CDR2 as YFSETQ. Trimming shortened V by 5 bases and J by 0 bases, and 14 bases separated the two germline ends. This CDR3 spans 15 amino acids. CDR3 coding DNA: TGCGCCAGCAGATCGGACAGTTCCTTGAACACTGAAGCTTTCTTT. It translates to CASRSDSSLNTEAFF.

The chain joins TRBV9 to TRBJ1-1; 8 bases line up with TRBD1. V lost 4 bases to trimming and J lost 3 bases; unmatched junction nucleotides: 5. This CDR3 is 14 amino acids long. Germline values: CDR1 SGDLS, CDR2 YYNGEE. The CDR3 reads CASSTGQGYTEAFF. In nucleotides, the CDR3 is TGTGCCAGCAGCACCGGACAGGGTTACACTGAAGCTTTCTTT.

With respect to this clone: A junction boundary mismatches the germline segment, possibly from a read error. The chain recombines TRBV7-9 with TRBJ2-5; 8 nucleotides agree with TRBD1. CDR1 is SEHNR and CDR2 is FQNEAQ in the germline V gene (reference sequence). The CDR3 is made up of 15 amino acids. The CDR3 loop is CSSSLGDRRGETQYF. The CDR3 DNA reads as TGTTCCAGCAGCTTAGGGGACAGGAGGGGGGAGACCCAGTACTTC.

This clone has only a few counts. This chain uses TRBV6-5 with TRBJ2-7; 9 bases match TRBD2. J gave up 5 bases and V 2 bases, and 4 bases lay outside the gene matches. Looked up from germline, CDR1 is MNHEY and CDR2 is SVGAGI. The CDR3 loop spans 14 amino acids. CDR3 residues: CASSYSAGGDEQYF. For the CDR3, the DNA is TGTGCCAGCAGTTACAGTGCGGGAGGGGACGAGCAGTACTTC.

The chain combines TRBV15 with TRBJ2-2, with unresolved D. From germline, CDR1 is LNHNV and CDR2 YYDKDF (reference sequence). Deletions cut 1 base from V and 7 bases from J, with 4 bases between. This CDR3 spans 12 amino acids. The CDR3 DNA reads as TGTGCCACCAGCAGAGCAGGCGGGGAGCTGTTTTTT. Residues: CATSRAGGELFF.

The V gene is TRBV7-2, the J gene TRBJ2-2, with 12 positions matching TRBD2. Per the germline V gene, CDR1 is SGHTA and CDR2 is FQGNSA. The CDR3 length is 15 residues. V trimming: 5 bases; J trimming: 8 bases; junction bases outside the gene matches: 6. The CDR3 here is CASSRTSGALGELFF. CDR3 sequence (DNA): TGTGCCAGCAGCAGGACTAGCGGGGCCTTGGGGGAGCTGTTTTTT.

V gene TRBV20-1 combines with J gene TRBJ2-5; TRBD2 might be the D (6 bases). The V gene lost 6 bases and the J gene lost 7 bases, with 12 bases spanning the gap. The CDR3 covers 11 residues. Germline CDR1 reads DFQATT; CDR2 reads SNEGSKA (reference sequence). The CDR3 is CSAQTSTTQYF. The DNA for the CDR3 is TGCAGTGCGCAAACTAGCACGACCCAGTACTTC.

The chain is built from TRBV18 and TRBJ2-3; D is uncertain. The V end was cut by 0 bases, the J end by 2 bases, with 6 bases between. CDR1 is KGHSH, CDR2 LQKENI, per germline. The CDR3 is 14 amino acids. The CDR3 protein is CASSPPLSTDTQYF. CDR3 DNA sequence: TGTGCCAGCTCACCACCACTATCCACAGATACGCAGTATTTT.

This clone showed up just once. The chain has TRBV6-5 and TRBJ2-7, with 8 positions matching TRBD1. Germline assignment: CDR1 MNHEY and CDR2 SVGAGI. Trimming took 2 bases from V and 4 from J; bases not matched to a gene: 4. The CDR3 contains 14 residues. The CDR3 reads CASSYGQGAYEQYF. For the CDR3, the DNA is TGTGCCAGCAGTTACGGGCAGGGGGCATACGAGCAGTACTTC.

V usage is TRBV11-3 and J usage is TRBJ2-2; 9 bases match TRBD1. The CDR3 is 17 amino acids. V was clipped by 1 base and J by 5 bases; unmatched bases: 8. Per the germline V gene, CDR1 is SGHNT and CDR2 is YENEEA. CDR3 in amino acids: CASSLGTGGAETGELFF. The DNA for the CDR3 is TGTGCCAGCAGCTTAGGAACAGGGGGCGCAGAGACCGGGGAGCTGTTTTTT.